Described below is a single TCR beta chain sequence and its context. Thawed, overnight-rested PBMC were stained with GMM-loaded CD1B tetramer, viability dye and anti-CD3, then sorted. CD1B tetramers were loaded with Rhodococcus equi-derived C32 glucose monomycolate. Before cryopreservation, the sorted PBMC lost their CD14-expressing monocytes. Tetramer-negative cells, approximately 100,000 per donor, were also sorted. Profiling relied on immunoSEQ multiplex PCR, and the TCRdb table lists in-frame clones only, not all of them. Of 50,000 to 65,000 clones detected, approximately 91% appear once; the ten largest clones hold roughly a fifth. This sample was taken from a study of T cells in tuberculosis. Study overall: Sequenced TCRs come from CD1B-GMM tetramer-binding T cells.

Sequencing was performed on CD1b-GMM tetramer-negative cells sorted from PBMCs. The clonotype was recovered from an adult woman with latent tuberculosis.

The CDR3, as DNA: TGTGCCAGCAGCTCAGCTACAGGAAGGAACACTGAAGCTTTCTTT. As protein: CASSSATGRNTEAFF. This chain links TRBV7-3 with TRBJ1-1, with a possible D match to TRBD1 (5 bases). This CDR3 spans 15 amino acids. Germline values: CDR1 SGHTA, CDR2 FQGTGA. Deletions cut 4 bases from V and 1 base from J, with 13 bases between.